The 4 T cell receptor beta chains given below trace back to one sample, sequenced in a study of regulatory T cells. Primers: 52 TRBV forward and 13 TRBJ reverse. TCRdb keeps only in-frame clones here, not all; method: immunoSEQ multiplex PCR. The sample has almost 30,000 clones, around 90% seen once. For these TCRs, the target antigens are not known. Regarding the study as a whole: In CD3G-deficient patients, conventional CD4+ T cells were enriched for hydrophobic CDR3 residues at positions 6 and 7.

The sample consisted of conventional CD4+ T cells sorted from blood. All receptors come from a person aged 18 to 35 with CD3G deficiency.

The gene calls are TRBV6-1 and TRBJ1-2, with TRBD1 identical over 8 bases. This CDR3 has 14 amino acids. The germline CDR1 and CDR2 sequences are MNHNS and SASEGT. Trimming cost V 5 bases and J 5 bases; bases outside gene matches: 7. CDR3 sequence reads: CASSSWTGKYGYTF. The DNA for the CDR3 is TGTGCCAGCAGTTCCTGGACAGGGAAGTATGGCTACACCTTC.

This clone appeared a single time. The V gene is TRBV5-1, the J gene TRBJ2-7, with TRBD1 matching over 11 bases. This CDR3 region has 15 residues. J was trimmed by 4 bases and V by 2 bases; bases with no gene match: 5. The germline CDR1 and CDR2 sequences are SGHRS and YFSETQ. The CDR3 nucleotides read TGCGCCAGCAGCTTCGGACAGGGGGCCGTTTACGAGCAGTACTTC. It codes for CASSFGQGAVYEQYF.

The chain carries TRBV7-9 and TRBJ2-1, with D possibly being TRBD2 (5 bases). CDR1 and CDR2 from the germline V gene are SEHNR and FQNEAQ (reference sequence). The germline V and J ends were trimmed by 2 bases and 2 bases, with 10 bases remaining between them. This CDR3 has 15 residues. CDR3 sequence: CASSLRERTYNEQFF. The CDR3 bases are TGTGCCAGCAGCTTAAGGGAGAGGACCTACAATGAGCAGTTCTTC.

This sequence joins TRBV5-1 and TRBJ2-6; a weak D match, TRBD1 (5 bases). The CDR3 loop spans 15 amino acids. V was trimmed by 3 bases and J by 4 bases, leaving 11 bases between them. CDR1 and CDR2 from the germline V gene are SGHRS and YFSETQ. The CDR3 spells CASSSSGSGANVLTF. CDR3 bases: TGCGCCAGCAGCTCGTCAGGGTCCGGGGCCAACGTCCTGACTTTC.